This T cell receptor (beta chain) was sequenced during a study of T cells in Graves' hyperthyroidism and ophthalmopathy. Regarding the study as a whole: Model output signaled ophthalmopathy a median around 6.9 months ahead of onset. Within blood appeared most thyroid clonotypes that had expanded above 0.001.

This clonotype has a count of ten or more. Its antigen remains unknown. Fresh peripheral blood, around 9.3 ml, was the source of the PBMCs. The germline gives CDR1 MDHEN, CDR2 SYDVKM. Trimming took off 6 bases at V and 3 bases at J, with 15 bases between the two ends. This CDR3 has 14 amino acids. TCR beta CDR3 sequences were amplified from RNA transcripts. First-round RT-PCR targeting the TCR CDR3 was performed with the HTBI primer set. Using its own MiXCR run on the multiplex PCR reads, TCRdb lists one record per CDR3 protein. The sample contains over 500,000 distinct CDR3 sequences, about 16% of which appear only once.

The chain recombines TRBV28 with TRBJ2-7; tentative D call: TRBD1 (6 bases). The sequenced sample was blood. The origin of this receptor is a woman aged 30 to 39 with Graves' ophthalmopathy. CDR3 amino acids: CASSPQGQYYEQYF. DNA of the CDR3: TGTGCCAGCAGCCCCCAAGGACAGTACTACGAGCAGTACTTC.